The 14 T cell receptor beta chains given below trace back to one sample, sequenced in a study of OX40 agonist ivuxolimab in advanced cancers. The data were produced by immunoSEQ multiplex PCR, yet TCRdb's version contains in-frame clones alone and is incomplete. The profile shows approximately 24,000 clones, 85% to 90% of them singletons. The sample was CD4+ or CD8+ T cells sorted from blood, taken in a trial of the OX40 agonist ivuxolimab. Source of these receptors: an adult with an advanced solid tumor such as melanoma, head and neck, liver or kidney cancer.

The chain is built from TRBV6-1 and TRBJ2-1, with 8 bases lining up with TRBD2. The V gene's germline CDR1 is MNHNS and CDR2 SASEGT. After removal of 5 bases from V and 1 base from J, the junction contained 4 bases not matched to a gene. The CDR3 is 15 residues long. CDR3 sequence: CASSKIAGSYNEQFF. The CDR3 DNA is TGTGCCAGCAGTAAGATAGCGGGATCCTACAATGAGCAGTTCTTC.

The CDR3 DNA reads as TGTGCCAGCAGTCCCGGGACAGTCAATCAGCCCCAGCATTTT. Amino acids: CASSPGTVNQPQHF. This rearrangement joins TRBV6-5 to TRBJ1-5; TRBD1 matches 7 bases. CDR3 length: 14 residues. CDR1 is MNHEY and CDR2 is SVGAGI in the germline V gene. V lost 5 bases, J lost 3 bases, and 4 bases stayed unmatched.

The chain has TRBV13 and TRBJ1-2; TRBD1 aligns across 10 bases. The CDR3 is 15 residues long. V lost 4 bases to trimming and J lost 8 bases; unmatched junction nucleotides: 10. The germline gives CDR1 PRHDT, CDR2 FYEKMQ (reference sequence). CDR3 DNA sequence: TGTGCCAGCAGCTACGGGACAGGGGAATATAAGGGCTACACCTTC. It yields the protein CASSYGTGEYKGYTF.

This chain connects TRBV7-8 to TRBJ2-7; D may match TRBD1 or TRBD2 (5 bases each). The V gene lost 5 bases and the J gene lost 3 bases, with 29 bases spanning the gap. Germline lookup yields CDR1 SGHVS and CDR2 FQNEAQ. The length of the CDR3 is 19 residues. CDR3 in DNA: TGTGCCAGCAGCAATCCTCCCGGGGCTTGGTACGCCCACATCTACGAGCAGTACTTC. The encoded protein is CASSNPPGAWYAHIYEQYF.

The chain uses TRBV4-1 and TRBJ1-4; perhaps TRBD1 as D (6 bases). The germline gives CDR1 MGHRA, CDR2 YSYEKL. The germline V and J ends were trimmed by 3 bases and 5 bases, with 13 bases remaining between them. The CDR3 loop spans 15 amino acids. The CDR3 DNA reads TGCGCCAGCAGCCAGGCGGGGCAGGGGAATGAAAAACTGTTTTTT. Its protein product is CASSQAGQGNEKLFF.

This clone was observed once. The chain employs TRBV7-9 and TRBJ2-7; the D call may be TRBD1 or TRBD2 (6 bases each). The germline V gene has CDR1 SEHNR and CDR2 FQNEAQ (reference sequence). This CDR3 has 15 residues. Trimming stripped 3 bases from V and 4 bases from J, with 16 bases between. Here the CDR3 DNA reads TGTGCCAGCAGCTTGGGGGGCCCGGGCGGTTACGAGCAGTACTTC. Translation gives CASSLGGPGGYEQYF.

CDR3 protein: CASSVSGGANNEQFF. CDR3 nucleotides: TGTGCCAGCAGCGTTAGCGGGGGGGCCAACAATGAGCAGTTCTTC. The chain joins TRBV9 to TRBJ2-1, with 11 bases aligning to TRBD2. V lost 2 bases to trimming and J lost 5 bases; unmatched junction nucleotides: 3. The CDR3 has 15 amino acids. The germline V gene encodes CDR1 SGDLS and CDR2 YYNGEE.

CDR3 in amino acids: CASSLAGEAFF. The CDR3, as DNA: TGCGCCAGCAGCTTGGCCGGTGAAGCTTTCTTT. The rearrangement joins TRBV5-1 to TRBJ1-1; no clear D gene. CDR3 size: 11 residues. The germline V gene has CDR1 SGHRS and CDR2 YFSETQ. V was cut by 0 bases and J by 7 bases, with 4 bases left in between.

The chain uses TRBV4-3 and TRBJ1-1; 7 nucleotides agree with TRBD1. The CDR3 runs 16 residues. Unmatched junction bases numbered 8, after V lost 1 base and J lost 3 bases. CDR1 and CDR2 (germline): LGHNA, YSLEER. The CDR3 DNA reads as TGCGCCAGCAGCCAAGGGACAGGATCGCTGTACACTGAAGCTTTCTTT. Its protein product is CASSQGTGSLYTEAFF.

The V gene is TRBV4-1, the J gene TRBJ1-1; TRBD1 agrees at 7 bases. CDR1 and CDR2 (germline): MGHRA, YSYEKL. This CDR3 has 13 residues. V gave up 3 bases and J gave up 8 bases; unmatched junction bases: 6. This CDR3 reads CASSHVGTAEAFF. The CDR3 coding sequence is TGCGCCAGCAGCCACGTGGGGACAGCCGAAGCTTTCTTT.

V usage is TRBV27 and J usage is TRBJ2-3; tentative D call: TRBD1 (6 bases). The germline V gene has CDR1 MNHEY and CDR2 SMNVEV (reference sequence). V dropped 4 bases and J dropped 4 bases, with 9 bases sitting between them. The CDR3 has 13 residues. The CDR3 loop is CASSYQGSDTQYF. The CDR3 DNA reads as TGTGCCAGCAGTTACCAGGGGTCAGATACGCAGTATTTT.

The V call is TRBV19, the J call TRBJ2-1, with 9 bases identical to TRBD2. CDR3 length: 15 residues. V shed 4 bases, J shed 7 bases, and the junction held 8 bases outside the gene matches. The germline CDR1 and CDR2 sequences are LNHDA and SQIVND (reference sequence). The CDR3 DNA sequence: TGTGCCAGTAGTACTTTTAGCGGGAGTGGTAATGAGCAGTTCTTC. It encodes CASSTFSGSGNEQFF.

This rearrangement joins TRBV29-1 to TRBJ2-7; D is undetermined. This CDR3 has 14 amino acids. V lost 1 base, J lost 2 bases, and 12 bases lay in between. From germline, CDR1 is SQVTM and CDR2 ANQGSEA. CDR3 loop: CSVEVGTAPYEQYF. The DNA for the CDR3 is TGCAGCGTTGAAGTAGGTACGGCTCCCTACGAGCAGTACTTC.

The chain is built from TRBV5-6 and TRBJ1-6, with TRBD1 matching over 9 bases. Germline V CDR1 and CDR2: SGHDT, YYEEEE. After removal of 2 bases from V and 6 bases from J, the junction contained 3 bases not matched to a gene. The CDR3 is 15 amino acids. The CDR3 here is CASSFGTGINSPLHF. CDR3 coding DNA: TGTGCCAGCAGCTTCGGGACAGGGATTAATTCACCCCTCCACTTT.